The clone carrying this T cell receptor (beta chain) has just one count. Its target is not known. Among the donors, all were healthy bone marrow donors. Germline trimming cut 6 bases from V and 6 bases from J; bases unmatched to any gene: 3. CDR1 is SNHLY and CDR2 is FYNNEI in the germline V gene. The CDR3 has 12 residues. The data are from a study of cytomegalovirus exposure and HLA in healthy donors. Overall study findings and caveats: According to a later analysis, most TCR beta chains associated with CMV appeared HLA-restricted. A later analysis appeared to link common viral pathogens to several of the most significant clusters. An analysis done earlier found most TCR beta V segments productive about 90% or about 30% of the time.

With 60 Vbeta and 13 Jbeta primers, the PCR was carried out. Only in-frame clones appear in the TCRdb table, and some are missing; sequencing was by immunoSEQ multiplex PCR. Among fewer than 200,000 clones listed, about 85% were seen once. The origin of this receptor is a young man in good health and CMV-seropositive. Specimen: PBMCs. This chain connects TRBV2 to TRBJ2-7; 9 bases are shared with TRBD1. The CDR3 DNA follows: TGTGCCAGCAGCCAACAGGGGGCCGAGCAGTACTTC. It yields the protein CASSQQGAEQYF.